A single sample is the source of the 7 T cell receptor beta chains below, sequenced in a study of T-cell memory formation after mild COVID-19. MiXCR was run by TCRdb on the 5' RACE reads, yielding one entry per CDR3 protein. The sample gives 130,000 to 150,000 distinct CDR3 sequences, 15% to 20% of which show up once; about 2% is in the top ten. The sample taken for sequencing was PBMCs or a T cell subset sorted from them (not recorded which). Every receptor here comes from an adult woman who had mild COVID-19 (a few samples of this study predate the infection). Cell type and time point are not known.

This chain links TRBV9 with TRBJ2-5; the D gene is possibly TRBD2 (7 bases). Per the germline V gene, CDR1 is SGDLS and CDR2 is YYNGEE. The ends were cut back, 4 bases at V and 5 bases at J, with 18 bases in the middle. This CDR3 spans 15 amino acids. The CDR3 is CASSPGGRESETQYF. DNA of the CDR3: TGTGCCAGCAGCCCCGGGGGGCGGGAGTCGGAGACCCAGTACTTC.

The chain joins TRBV4-1 to TRBJ1-2, with TRBD1 matching over 9 bases. Trimming at V came to 2 bases and at J to 4 bases, leaving 2 bases not matched to a gene. This CDR3 comprises 14 residues. Germline CDR1 and CDR2: MGHRA and YSYEKL. CDR3 protein: CASSQMDRGYGYTF. DNA for the CDR3: TGCGCCAGCAGCCAAATGGACAGGGGCTATGGCTACACCTTC.

The chain couples TRBV5-1 to TRBJ1-1; D is perhaps TRBD1 (5 bases). V lost 2 bases and J 4 bases, leaving 12 bases between the germline ends. Germline values: CDR1 SGHRS, CDR2 YFSETQ. This CDR3 comprises 14 residues. The CDR3 DNA sequence: TGCGCCAGCAGCTTATCAGGGCCGGTCACTGAAGCTTTCTTT. It codes for CASSLSGPVTEAFF.

This clonotype has more than one count but fewer than ten. The V gene is TRBV27, the J gene TRBJ1-6; possible D gene TRBD1, 5 bases. This CDR3 comprises 15 residues. The V gene's germline CDR1 is MNHEY and CDR2 SMNVEV (reference sequence). V dropped 2 bases and J dropped 6 bases, with 11 bases sitting between them. CDR3 bases: TGTGCCAGCAGTTTAGGTGGGGCCGGTAATTCACCCCTCCACTTT. Protein sequence: CASSLGGAGNSPLHF.

This clonotype was seen more than once but under ten times. The CDR3 sequence is CASSLEAGQQPQHF. The CDR3 nucleotides are TGCGCCAGCAGCTTGGAGGCGGGTCAACAGCCCCAGCATTTT. This chain connects TRBV5-1 to TRBJ1-5; no definite D call. V was pared by 0 bases and J by 7 bases, with 11 bases between. CDR3 length: 14 amino acids. CDR1 is SGHRS, CDR2 YFSETQ, per germline.

This clonotype occurred a few times. The chain's CDR3 is CSAVKGVDTQYF. The CDR3 DNA is TGCAGTGCTGTAAAAGGGGTAGATACGCAGTATTTT. J is TRBJ2-3 and V is TRBV20-1, with D perhaps matching TRBD1 (5 bases). The germline V and J ends were trimmed by 5 bases and 5 bases, with 11 bases remaining between them. The CDR3 loop spans 12 amino acids. Looked up from germline, CDR1 is DFQATT and CDR2 is SNEGSKA (reference sequence).

V is TRBV3-1 and J is TRBJ2-1; D call uncertain. The germline CDR1 and CDR2 sequences are LGHDT and YNNKEL (reference sequence). CDR3 length: 15 amino acids. The V and J ends lost 0 bases and 9 bases respectively, with 15 bases between them. CDR3 nucleotide sequence: TGTGCCAGCAGCCAAGATTTCGTAAGTTCGGCTGAGCAGTTCTTC. Protein: CASSQDFVSSAEQFF.